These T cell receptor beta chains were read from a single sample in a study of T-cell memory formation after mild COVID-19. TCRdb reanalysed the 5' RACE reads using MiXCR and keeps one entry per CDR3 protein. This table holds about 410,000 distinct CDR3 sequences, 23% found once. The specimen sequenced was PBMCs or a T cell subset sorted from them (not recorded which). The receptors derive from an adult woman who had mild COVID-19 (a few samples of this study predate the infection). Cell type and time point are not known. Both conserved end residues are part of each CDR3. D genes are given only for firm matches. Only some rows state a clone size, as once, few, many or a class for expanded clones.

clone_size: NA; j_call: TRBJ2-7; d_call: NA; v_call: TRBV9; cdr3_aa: CASSEDRSSYEQYF; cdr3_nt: TGTGCCAGCAGCGAGGACAGAAGCTCCTACGAGCAGTACTTC
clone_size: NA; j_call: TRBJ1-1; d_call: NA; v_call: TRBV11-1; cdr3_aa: CASSLDTVMNTEAFF; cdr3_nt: TGTGCCAGCAGCCTCGATACAGTGATGAACACTGAAGCTTTCTTT
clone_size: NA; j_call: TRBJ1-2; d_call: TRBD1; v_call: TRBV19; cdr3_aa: CATTDRGYGYTF; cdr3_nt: TGTGCCACCACAGACAGGGGCTATGGCTACACCTTC
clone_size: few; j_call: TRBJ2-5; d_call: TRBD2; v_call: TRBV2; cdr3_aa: CASRDPGTSLTETQYF; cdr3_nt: TGTGCCAGCAGAGACCCCGGGACTAGCCTCACAGAGACCCAGTACTTC
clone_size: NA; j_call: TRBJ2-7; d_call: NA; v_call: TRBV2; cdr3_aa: CASNPGSIHEQYF; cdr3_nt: TGTGCCAGCAACCCGGGATCCATCCACGAGCAGTACTTC
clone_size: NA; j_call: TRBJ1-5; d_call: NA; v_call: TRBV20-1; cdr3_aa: CSALLQGLNNQPQHF; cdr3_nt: TGCAGTGCTTTATTGCAGGGCCTAAACAATCAGCCCCAGCATTTT
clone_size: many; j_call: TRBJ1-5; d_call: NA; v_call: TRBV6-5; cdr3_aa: CASRSTGVGQPQHF; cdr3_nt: TGTGCCAGCAGAAGCACAGGTGTGGGTCAGCCCCAGCATTTT
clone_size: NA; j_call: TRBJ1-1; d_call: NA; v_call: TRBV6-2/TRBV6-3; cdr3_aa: CASITRGYHEAFF; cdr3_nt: TGTGCCAGCATCACACGGGGCTACCATGAAGCTTTCTTT
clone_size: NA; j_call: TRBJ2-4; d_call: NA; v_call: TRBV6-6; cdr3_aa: CASSWGEAKNIQYF; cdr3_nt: TGTGCCAGCTCTTGGGGTGAGGCCAAAAACATTCAGTACTTC
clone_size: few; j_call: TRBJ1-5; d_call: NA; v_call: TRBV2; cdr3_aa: CASSERGVGGQPQHF; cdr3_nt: TGTGCCAGCAGCGAAAGAGGGGTTGGGGGTCAGCCCCAGCATTTT
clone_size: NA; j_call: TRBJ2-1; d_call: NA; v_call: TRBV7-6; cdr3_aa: CASSLRPQGSEQFF; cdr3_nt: TGTGCCAGCAGCTTAAGGCCCCAGGGGAGCGAGCAGTTCTTC
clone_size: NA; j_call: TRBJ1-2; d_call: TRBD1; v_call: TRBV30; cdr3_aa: CAWSVAGTGSGYGYTF; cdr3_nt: TGTGCCTGGAGTGTGGCCGGGACAGGGAGCGGCTATGGCTACACCTTC
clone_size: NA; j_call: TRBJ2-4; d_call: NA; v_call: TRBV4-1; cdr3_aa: CASSPVDAKNIQYF; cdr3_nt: TGCGCCAGCAGCCCGGTTGATGCCAAAAACATTCAGTACTTC
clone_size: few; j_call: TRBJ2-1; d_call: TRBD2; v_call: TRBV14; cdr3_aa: CASSQISGRSYNEQFF; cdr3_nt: TGTGCCAGCAGCCAGATTAGCGGGAGATCCTACAATGAGCAGTTCTTC
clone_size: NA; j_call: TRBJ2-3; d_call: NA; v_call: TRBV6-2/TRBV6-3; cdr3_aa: CASSPSFRPDTQYF; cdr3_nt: TGTGCCAGCAGTCCCTCGTTTCGTCCAGATACGCAGTATTTT
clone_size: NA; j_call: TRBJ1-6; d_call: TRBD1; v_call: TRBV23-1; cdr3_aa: CASRDRGRESYNSPLHF; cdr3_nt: TGCGCCAGCCGGGACAGGGGGCGAGAATCCTATAATTCACCCCTCCACTTT
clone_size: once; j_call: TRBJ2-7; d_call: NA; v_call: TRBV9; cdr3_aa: CASSVDGATYEQYF; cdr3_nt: TGTGCCAGCAGCGTAGACGGGGCCACCTACGAGCAGTACTTC
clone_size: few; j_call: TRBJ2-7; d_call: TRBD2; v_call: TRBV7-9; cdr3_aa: CASTVAGLYEQYF; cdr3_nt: TGTGCCAGCACGGTAGCGGGACTCTACGAGCAGTACTTC
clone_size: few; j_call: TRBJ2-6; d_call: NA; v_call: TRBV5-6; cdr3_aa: CASSLATDSGANVLTF; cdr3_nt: TGTGCCAGCAGCTTAGCAACAGATTCTGGGGCCAACGTCCTGACTTTC
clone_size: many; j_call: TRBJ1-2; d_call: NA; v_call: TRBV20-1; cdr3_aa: CSARDGPGSGYTF; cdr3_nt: TGCAGTGCTAGAGATGGTCCCGGATCTGGCTACACCTTC
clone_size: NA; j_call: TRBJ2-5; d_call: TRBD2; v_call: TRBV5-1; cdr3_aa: CASSLSLAGGQETQYF; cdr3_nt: TGCGCCAGCAGCTTATCGTTAGCGGGGGGCCAAGAGACCCAGTACTTC
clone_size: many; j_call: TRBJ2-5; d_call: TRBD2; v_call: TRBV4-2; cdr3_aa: CASSQWTSGNQETQYF; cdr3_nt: TGTGCCAGCAGCCAGTGGACTAGCGGGAACCAAGAGACCCAGTACTTC
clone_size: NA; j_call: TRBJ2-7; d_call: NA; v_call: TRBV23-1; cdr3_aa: CASSQAGLSSYEQYF; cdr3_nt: TGCGCCAGCAGTCAGGCAGGTCTCAGCTCCTACGAGCAGTACTTC
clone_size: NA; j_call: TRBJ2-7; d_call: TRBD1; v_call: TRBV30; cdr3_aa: CAWTGQGGSYEQYF; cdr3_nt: TGTGCCTGGACGGGACAGGGAGGATCCTACGAGCAGTACTTC
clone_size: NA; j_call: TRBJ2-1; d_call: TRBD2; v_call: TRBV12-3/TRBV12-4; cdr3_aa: CASSKREGRNEQFF; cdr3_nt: TGTGCCAGCAGCAAGCGGGAGGGCCGCAATGAGCAGTTCTTC
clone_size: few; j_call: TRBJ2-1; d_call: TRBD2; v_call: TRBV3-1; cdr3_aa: CASSQASGASGLLGEQFF; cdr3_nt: TGTGCCAGCAGCCAAGCTTCCGGGGCTAGCGGGCTCCTCGGTGAGCAGTTCTTC
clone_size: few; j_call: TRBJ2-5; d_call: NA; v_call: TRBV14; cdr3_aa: CASSQDSGGETQYF; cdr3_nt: TGTGCCAGCAGCCAAGACAGCGGAGGAGAGACCCAGTACTTC
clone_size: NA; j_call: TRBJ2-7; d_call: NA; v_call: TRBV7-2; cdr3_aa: CASSFLPGEQYF; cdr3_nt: TGTGCCAGCAGCTTTCTTCCTGGCGAGCAGTACTTC
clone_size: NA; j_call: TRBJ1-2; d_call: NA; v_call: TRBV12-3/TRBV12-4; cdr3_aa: CASSLSSRDGYTF; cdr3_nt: TGTGCCAGCAGTTTGTCTAGTCGGGATGGCTACACCTTC
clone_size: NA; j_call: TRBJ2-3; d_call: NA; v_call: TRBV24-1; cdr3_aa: CATSDPRGEATDTQYF; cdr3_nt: TGTGCCACCAGTGACCCCAGGGGGGAGGCCACAGATACGCAGTATTTT
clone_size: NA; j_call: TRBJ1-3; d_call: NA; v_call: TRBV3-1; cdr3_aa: CASSQAIQALSGNTIYF; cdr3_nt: TGTGCCAGCAGCCAAGCAATACAGGCCCTCTCTGGAAACACCATATATTTT
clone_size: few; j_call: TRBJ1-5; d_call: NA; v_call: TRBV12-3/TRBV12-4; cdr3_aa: CASSPDRLNQPQHF; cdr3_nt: TGTGCCAGCAGCCCTGACAGGCTTAATCAGCCCCAGCATTTT
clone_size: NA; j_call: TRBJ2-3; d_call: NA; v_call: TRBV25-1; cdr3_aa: CASSMGLTQYF; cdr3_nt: TGTGCCAGCAGTATGGGTCTTACGCAGTATTTT
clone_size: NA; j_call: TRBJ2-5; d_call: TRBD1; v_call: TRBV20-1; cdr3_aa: CSADPTGKETQYF; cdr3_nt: TGCAGTGCTGACCCGACAGGGAAAGAGACCCAGTACTTC
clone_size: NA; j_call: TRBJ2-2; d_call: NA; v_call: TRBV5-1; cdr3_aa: CASTQTRSFNTGELFF; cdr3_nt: TGCGCCAGCACCCAAACAAGATCCTTCAACACCGGGGAGCTGTTTTTT
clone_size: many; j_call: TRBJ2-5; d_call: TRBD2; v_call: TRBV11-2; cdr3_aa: CASSLGPGGETQYF; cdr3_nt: TGTGCCAGCAGCTTAGGTCCGGGAGGGGAGACCCAGTACTTC
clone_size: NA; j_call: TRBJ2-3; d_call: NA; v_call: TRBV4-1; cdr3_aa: CASSQMGRNTDTQYF; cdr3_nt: TGCGCCAGCAGCCAGATGGGGCGGAACACAGATACGCAGTATTTT
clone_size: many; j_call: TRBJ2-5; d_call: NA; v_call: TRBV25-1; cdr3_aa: CASSADSQETQYF; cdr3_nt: TGTGCCAGCAGTGCAGACAGCCAAGAGACCCAGTACTTC
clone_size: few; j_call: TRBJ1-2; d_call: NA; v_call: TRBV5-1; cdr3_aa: CASSWGTETNYGYTF; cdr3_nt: TGCGCCAGCAGCTGGGGGACGGAGACTAACTATGGCTACACCTTC
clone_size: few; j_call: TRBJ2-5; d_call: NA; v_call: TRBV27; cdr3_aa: CASSSDSLGETQYF; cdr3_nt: TGTGCCAGCAGTTCTGACAGCCTAGGAGAGACCCAGTACTTC
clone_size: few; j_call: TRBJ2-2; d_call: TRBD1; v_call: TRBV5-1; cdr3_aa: CASSSGTGGTGELFF; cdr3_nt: TGCGCCAGCAGCTCTGGGACAGGCGGCACCGGGGAGCTGTTTTTT
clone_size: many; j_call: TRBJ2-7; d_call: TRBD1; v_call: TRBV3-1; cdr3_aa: CASSPAGTGFSYEQYF; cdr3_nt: TGTGCCAGCAGCCCAGCCGGGACAGGGTTTTCCTACGAGCAGTACTTC
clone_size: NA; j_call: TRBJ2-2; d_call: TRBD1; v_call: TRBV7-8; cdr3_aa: CASSLRGQGRDTGELFF; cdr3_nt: TGTGCCAGCAGCTTAAGAGGACAGGGGCGGGACACCGGGGAGCTGTTTTTT
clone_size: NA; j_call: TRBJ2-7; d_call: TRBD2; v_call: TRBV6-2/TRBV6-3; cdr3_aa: CASTGGLGTSFYEQYF; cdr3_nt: TGTGCCAGCACCGGAGGCCTCGGGACTAGCTTCTACGAGCAGTACTTC
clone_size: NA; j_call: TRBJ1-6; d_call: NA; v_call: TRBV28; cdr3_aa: CASSRTAPSNSPLHF; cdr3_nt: TGTGCCAGCAGTCGGACAGCGCCTAGTAATTCACCCCTCCACTTT
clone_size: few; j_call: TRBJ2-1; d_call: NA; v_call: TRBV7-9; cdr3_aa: CASSLARSIEQFF; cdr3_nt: TGTGCCAGCAGCTTAGCCCGCAGCATCGAGCAGTTCTTC
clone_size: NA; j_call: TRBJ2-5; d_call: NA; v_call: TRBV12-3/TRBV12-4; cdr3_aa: CASSSHGGTKETQYF; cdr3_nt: TGTGCCAGCAGTTCCCACGGGGGCACCAAAGAGACCCAGTACTTC
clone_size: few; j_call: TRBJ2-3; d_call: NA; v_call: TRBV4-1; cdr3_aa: CASSQVILVADTQYF; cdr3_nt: TGCGCCAGCAGCCAAGTAATCCTAGTCGCAGATACGCAGTATTTT
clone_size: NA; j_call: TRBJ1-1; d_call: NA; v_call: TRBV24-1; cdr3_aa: CATSDTTTNTEAFF; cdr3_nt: TGTGCCACCAGTGATACTACGACGAACACTGAAGCTTTCTTT
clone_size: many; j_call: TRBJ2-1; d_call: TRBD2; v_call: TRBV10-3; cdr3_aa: CAISGASGGLNEQFF; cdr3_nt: TGTGCCATCAGTGGGGCTAGCGGGGGGCTAAATGAGCAGTTCTTC
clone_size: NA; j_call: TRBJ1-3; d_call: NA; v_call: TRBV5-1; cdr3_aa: CASSLGGTSSGNTIYF; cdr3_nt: TGCGCCAGCAGCTTGGGAGGGACGAGCTCTGGAAACACCATATATTTT
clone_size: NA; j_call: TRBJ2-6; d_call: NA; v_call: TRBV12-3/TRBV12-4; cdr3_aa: CASSPLLGDSGANVLTF; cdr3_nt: TGTGCCAGCAGCCCCCTATTGGGCGACTCTGGGGCCAACGTCCTGACTTTC